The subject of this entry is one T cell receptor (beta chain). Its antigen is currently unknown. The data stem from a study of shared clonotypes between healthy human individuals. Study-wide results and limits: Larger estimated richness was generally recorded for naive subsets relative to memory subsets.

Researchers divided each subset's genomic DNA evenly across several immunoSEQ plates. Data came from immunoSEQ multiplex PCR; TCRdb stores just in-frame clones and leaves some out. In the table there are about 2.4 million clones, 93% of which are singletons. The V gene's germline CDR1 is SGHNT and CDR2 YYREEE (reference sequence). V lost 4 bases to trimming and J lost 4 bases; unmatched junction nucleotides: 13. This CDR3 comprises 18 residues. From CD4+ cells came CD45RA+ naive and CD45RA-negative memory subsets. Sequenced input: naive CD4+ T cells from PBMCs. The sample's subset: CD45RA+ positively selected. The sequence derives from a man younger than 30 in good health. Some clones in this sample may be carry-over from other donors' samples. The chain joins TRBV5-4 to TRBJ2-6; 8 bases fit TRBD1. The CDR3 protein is CASSANRGTLRGANVLTF. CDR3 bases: TGTGCCAGCAGCGCAAACAGGGGGACCCTCAGGGGGGCCAACGTCCTGACTTTC. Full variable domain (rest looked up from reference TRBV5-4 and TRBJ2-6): ETGVTQSPTHLIKTRGQQVTLRCSSQSGHNTVSWYQQALGQGPQFIFQYYREEENGRGNFPPRFSGLQFPNYSSELNVNALELDDSALYLCASSANRGTLRGANVLTFGAGSRLTVL.